The subject of this entry is one T cell receptor beta chain. What it recognizes is unknown. The data were taken from a study of brain T cells in children with intractable seizures. Study observations and caveats: Pre- and post-surgery blood differed in depth, so pre-surgery absences may be undersampling.

The germline CDR1 and CDR2 sequences are SGHRS and YFSETQ. V lost 4 bases to trimming and J lost 5 bases; unmatched junction nucleotides: 7. This CDR3 region has 15 residues. Sequenced by immunoSEQ multiplex PCR; TCRdb stores in-frame clones only, minus some. This table has 340,000 or so clones, more than 85% appearing once. Time point: blood from clinic visit 5 months post-surgery; TSC patient then seizure free. This receptor was obtained from a boy younger than two with tuberous sclerosis and intractable seizures. V is TRBV5-1 and J is TRBJ2-1; 9 nucleotides match TRBD2. This specimen consisted of peripheral blood, obtained roughly 5 months after surgery. The CDR3 nucleotides read TGCGCCAGCAGCCCCCTAGCGGGGACAAACAATGAGCAGTTCTTC. Protein sequence: CASSPLAGTNNEQFF.